The T cell receptor beta chain described here comes from a study of tumor-infiltrating lymphocytes in primary liver carcinoma. As to this clonotype: A read error may explain this, as a much larger clone is one base away.

A primer in the constant region served to generate TCR beta cDNA from 450 to 600 ng of total RNA. Slightly modified ARM-PCR, run as three nested multiplex PCR rounds, produced the TCR beta libraries. The opening two PCR rounds, around 11 cycles each, paired TRBV1-TRBV30 forward primers with a C-beta reverse primer. From the multiplex PCR reads, TCRdb called clonotypes with MiXCR, one entry per CDR3 protein. Of approximately 330,000 distinct CDR3 sequences listed, less than 65% are singletons. Germline DNA was also extracted, and blood RNA derived from unsorted whole blood. Germline V gene data show CDR1 as MNHEY and CDR2 as SVGAGI. The CDR3 runs 16 residues.

The TCR was taken from a man aged 35 to 55 with primary liver carcinoma and hepatitis B virus infection. This chain connects TRBV6-5 to TRBJ1-6; TRBD1 matches at 11 bases. The sequencing input was peripheral blood. CDR3 loop: CASSETGTGGNSPIHF. The CDR3 coding sequence is TGTGCCAGCAGCGAAACCGGGACAGGGGGTAATTCACCCATCCACTTT.